The 27 T cell receptor beta chains listed next were all sequenced from one sample in a study of memory CD4+ T cells and cytomegalovirus serostatus. The sort gate was single viable CD3+CD4+CD8-CD45RO+ cells for memory CD4+ T cells. Sequenced by immunoSEQ multiplex PCR; TCRdb stores in-frame clones only, minus some. Altogether about 92,000 clones are present, 75% to 90% being singletons, with the ten largest covering 3.6%. Source material: memory CD4+ T cells from blood. The source of these receptors is an adult in good health and CMV-seropositive.

This chain connects TRBV7-9 to TRBJ1-5, with 7 bases that match TRBD1. The germline gives CDR1 SEHNR, CDR2 FQNEAQ (reference sequence). With 5 bases clipped from V and 1 base from J, the junction kept 11 bases outside the gene matches. The CDR3 is 17 amino acids. In nucleotides, the CDR3 is TGTGCCAGCAGCCTCGATAGAGGGGGCGCGAGCAATCAGCCCCAGCATTTT. This encodes CASSLDRGGASNQPQHF.

The V call is TRBV11-3, the J call TRBJ2-1; tentative D call: TRBD1 (7 bases). V was pared by 1 base and J by 7 bases, with 14 bases between. Germline V gene lookup returns CDR1 SGHNT and CDR2 YENEEA. The CDR3 runs 15 residues. In DNA form, the CDR3 reads TGTGCCAGCAGCTTAGGTCAGGGGGGAAGGAATGAGCAGTTCTTC. Amino acids: CASSLGQGGRNEQFF.

The CDR3 spells CAWGQGVANEKLFF. In nucleotides, the CDR3 is TGTGCCTGGGGACAGGGGGTAGCTAATGAAAAACTGTTTTTT. The chain uses TRBV30 and TRBJ1-4; 10 bases map to TRBD1. Per germline, CDR1 GTSNPN and CDR2 SVGIG (reference sequence). The length of the CDR3 is 14 residues. V shed 5 bases and J 3 bases; nucleotides not matched to a gene: 3. Full variable domain (outside the CDR3, taken from reference TRBV30 and TRBJ1-4): SQTIHQWPATLVQPVGSPLSLECTVEGTSNPNLYWYRQAAGRGLQLLFYSVGIGQISSEVPQNLSASRPQDRQFILSSKKLLLSDSGFYLCAWGQGVANEKLFFGSGTQLSVL.

V gene TRBV13 combines with J gene TRBJ2-7; D possibly corresponds to TRBD1 (6 bases). The CDR3 extends over 15 amino acids. Germline V gene data show CDR1 as PRHDT and CDR2 as FYEKMQ (reference sequence). Trimming took off 2 bases at V and 3 bases at J, with 14 bases between the two ends. CDR3 nucleotides: TGTGCCAGCAGCTTATACGGGACAAGCGGCTACGAGCAGTACTTC. Its protein product is CASSLYGTSGYEQYF. Supplemented by reference TRBV13 and TRBJ2-7, the full variable domain reads AAGVIQSPRHLIKEKRETATLKCYPIPRHDTVYWYQQGPGQDPQFLISFYEKMQSDKGSIPDRFSAQQFSDYHSELNMSSLELGDSALYFCASSLYGTSGYEQYFGPGTRLTVT.

This clone came up a few times. V is TRBV6-5 and J is TRBJ2-2; D remains unclear. V lost 6 bases and J lost 7, with 12 bases in between. This CDR3 spans 13 amino acids. CDR1 is MNHEY, CDR2 SVGAGI, per germline. The CDR3 nucleotides are TGTGCCAGCAGCTCCCATCCTGACGGGGAGCTGTTTTTT. The encoded protein is CASSSHPDGELFF.

The chain links TRBV5-4 to TRBJ2-7; 8 bases align to TRBD2. Trimming removed 8 bases from V and 1 base from J; junction bases left unmatched: 11. The V gene's germline CDR1 is SGHNT and CDR2 YYREEE (reference sequence). This CDR3 has 15 residues. The chain's CDR3 is CASTSGPGTSYEQYF. DNA for the CDR3: TGTGCCAGTACTAGCGGTCCCGGGACTTCCTACGAGCAGTACTTC.

This sequence joins TRBV7-2 and TRBJ1-2; D call uncertain. The CDR3 length is 12 residues. Trimming took 3 bases from V and 3 from J, leaving 5 bases between them. Per germline, CDR1 SGHTA and CDR2 FQGNSA. CDR3 in DNA: TGTGCCAGCAGCTTCGACCACTATGGCTACACCTTC. It encodes CASSFDHYGYTF.

This clone was detected once. The chain employs TRBV7-8 and TRBJ1-5; D not certain. CDR1 is SGHVS and CDR2 is FQNEAQ in the germline V gene. The CDR3 loop spans 13 amino acids. With 5 bases removed from V and 9 bases from J, the gap between germline ends came to 14 bases. In nucleotides, the CDR3 is TGTGCCAGCAGCCAAGACCTCCACCGGCCCCAGCATTTT. Protein sequence: CASSQDLHRPQHF.

The gene calls are TRBV6-5 and TRBJ1-3; possible D gene TRBD1, 5 bases. Germline assignment: CDR1 MNHEY and CDR2 SVGAGI. V shed 6 bases and J shed 0 bases, with 12 bases lying between them. This CDR3 is 15 amino acids long. The CDR3: CASSWGESSGNTIYF. The DNA for the CDR3 is TGTGCCAGCAGCTGGGGGGAAAGCTCTGGAAACACCATATATTTT.

The rearrangement links TRBV7-8 to TRBJ1-1, with TRBD1 matching 9 bases. V dropped 5 bases and J dropped 0; count of bases not matched to a gene: 4. The CDR3 extends over 15 amino acids. CDR1 is SGHVS and CDR2 is FQNEAQ in the germline V gene. For the CDR3, the DNA is TGTGCCAGCAGCGCAAGGGACAGGGTGAACACTGAAGCTTTCTTT. Protein sequence: CASSARDRVNTEAFF.

The chain couples TRBV4-2 to TRBJ1-4; D possibly corresponds to TRBD1 (6 bases). CDR1 and CDR2 from the germline V gene are LGHNA and YNFKEQ. V was clipped by 0 bases and J by 8 bases, with 13 bases between them. The CDR3 is 15 residues long. For the CDR3, the DNA is TGTGCCAGCAGCCAAGAGGCCAGGGGAAACGAAAAACTGTTTTTT. Translation: CASSQEARGNEKLFF.

The rearrangement links TRBV4-2 to TRBJ1-4; 8 nucleotides agree with TRBD1. The CDR3 contains 14 residues. In germline, CDR1 is LGHNA, CDR2 YNFKEQ. With V trimmed by 2 bases and J by 7 bases, 3 bases remained unmatched. DNA of the CDR3: TGTGCCAGCAGCCAACAGGGGGCGTTTGAAAAACTGTTTTTT. Protein: CASSQQGAFEKLFF.

The rearrangement uses TRBV5-5 and TRBJ2-3; D remains unclear. Germline V gene data show CDR1 as SGHKS and CDR2 as YYEKEE (reference sequence). There are 14 residues in the CDR3. Trimming removed 5 bases from V and 0 bases from J, with 10 bases in between. The CDR3 here is CASSFDLSTDTQYF. The CDR3 DNA is TGTGCCAGCAGTTTCGACCTAAGCACAGATACGCAGTATTTT.

This clone came up many times. V gene TRBV5-8 combines with J gene TRBJ1-1; D possibly corresponds to TRBD1 (5 bases). The CDR3 length is 14 residues. CDR1 and CDR2 (germline): SGHTS, YDEGEE. The V gene lost 2 bases and the J gene lost 1 base, with 9 bases spanning the gap. The CDR3 DNA reads as TGTGCCAGCAGCTTTTGGCAGGGGAACACTGAAGCTTTCTTT. Amino acids: CASSFWQGNTEAFF.

This clone was detected only a few times. V gene TRBV9 combines with J gene TRBJ2-3; unclear D gene. V gave up 5 bases and J gave up 5 bases, with 12 bases separating them. This CDR3 spans 13 amino acids. CDR1 SGDLS and CDR2 YYNGEE come from the germline V gene. CDR3 nucleotide sequence: TGTGCCAGCAGTGGCAGCAGTGGAGATACGCAGTATTTT. Amino acid sequence: CASSGSSGDTQYF.

The rearrangement links TRBV2 to TRBJ1-5; 10 bases are a match to TRBD1. Trimming cost V 5 bases and J 6 bases; bases outside gene matches: 7. The CDR3 has 15 amino acids. Germline V lookup: CDR1 SNHLY, CDR2 FYNNEI. The CDR3 is CASSPTGGFGQPQHF. CDR3 DNA sequence: TGTGCCAGCAGTCCGACAGGGGGCTTCGGTCAGCCCCAGCATTTT. The full variable domain, completed using reference TRBV2 and TRBJ1-5, is EPEVTQTPSHQVTQMGQEVILRCVPISNHLYFYWYRQILGQKVEFLVSFYNNEISEKSEIFDDQFSVERPDGSNFTLKIRSTKLEDSAMYFCASSPTGGFGQPQHFGDGTRLSIL.

The chain carries TRBV11-1 and TRBJ2-5, with TRBD1 as a possible D gene (5 bases). Germline V gene data show CDR1 as SGHAT and CDR2 as FQDESV (reference sequence). Trimming stripped 3 bases from V and 5 bases from J, with 10 bases between. This CDR3 has 13 amino acids. The CDR3 sequence is CASSFQGKETQYF. The CDR3 DNA sequence: TGTGCCAGCAGCTTTCAGGGAAAGGAGACCCAGTACTTC.

The table lists this clone with a count of one. The genes are TRBV11-2 and TRBJ2-7; the match to TRBD1 covers 10 bases. The V gene's germline CDR1 is SGHAT and CDR2 FQNNGV. The V segment lost 2 bases and the J segment 5 bases; nucleotides outside the gene matches: 9. This CDR3 region has 16 residues. Written as DNA, the CDR3 is TGTGCCAGCAGCTTAACTTTCCGGACAGGGGGGAACGAGCAGTACTTC. It codes for CASSLTFRTGGNEQYF.

The chain couples TRBV7-2 to TRBJ2-5; perhaps TRBD2 as D (6 bases). Germline V lookup: CDR1 SGHTA, CDR2 FQGNSA. The CDR3 is 16 amino acids. V lost 8 bases and J 7 bases, leaving 26 bases between the germline ends. The CDR3 here is CASGGAGATLGGTQYF. In nucleotides, the CDR3 is TGTGCCAGCGGGGGAGCCGGAGCTACCCTCGGGGGGACCCAGTACTTC.

The chain joins TRBV13 to TRBJ2-2; tentative D call: TRBD2 (5 bases). This CDR3 has 16 amino acids. The germline gives CDR1 PRHDT, CDR2 FYEKMQ (reference sequence). The V end lost 4 bases, the J end lost 5 bases, and 17 bases lay between the germline ends. The CDR3 DNA is TGTGCCAGCAGCTCTCCGTGGCGGAGGAGGACCGGGGAGCTGTTTTTT. Translation gives CASSSPWRRRTGELFF.

The rearrangement links TRBV29-1 to TRBJ1-2; perhaps TRBD1 as D (5 bases). The CDR3 is 14 amino acids. V was clipped by 4 bases and J by 4 bases, with 16 bases between them. Germline V lookup: CDR1 SQVTM, CDR2 ANQGSEA. The chain's CDR3 is CSVVMRGRGYGYTF. The CDR3 coding sequence is TGCAGCGTTGTTATGAGGGGTAGGGGCTATGGCTACACCTTC.

The sample holds one count of this clone. V gene TRBV6-5 combines with J gene TRBJ1-1, with a possible D match to TRBD1 (5 bases). Germline values: CDR1 MNHEY, CDR2 SVGAGI. This CDR3 is 13 amino acids long. The V end was cut by 5 bases, the J end by 3 bases, with 10 bases between. The CDR3: CASSPTGDTEAFF. The CDR3 DNA sequence: TGTGCCAGCAGTCCTACAGGCGACACTGAAGCTTTCTTT.

The DNA for the CDR3 is TGTGCCTGGAGTGCAACAGGGCACGGCTACACCTTC. This sequence encodes CAWSATGHGYTF. The V gene is TRBV30, the J gene TRBJ1-2, with TRBD1 as a possible D gene (6 bases). Germline CDR1 is GTSNPN and CDR2 is SVGIG (reference sequence). The CDR3 extends over 12 amino acids. With 1 base removed from V and 8 bases from J, the gap between germline ends came to 11 bases.

V gene TRBV30 combines with J gene TRBJ2-5; TRBD1 matches at 9 bases. The length of the CDR3 is 11 residues. The J segment lost 5 bases and the V segment lost 7 bases, leaving 2 bases of the junction unmatched. Germline assignment: CDR1 GTSNPN and CDR2 SVGIG (reference sequence). The chain's CDR3 is CALGTGETQYF. CDR3 coding DNA: TGTGCCTTGGGGACAGGGGAGACCCAGTACTTC.

V gene TRBV6-1 combines with J gene TRBJ2-1; 14 bases fit TRBD2. This CDR3 contains 17 residues. J gave up 8 bases and V 4 bases, and 10 bases lay outside the gene matches. Looked up from germline, CDR1 is MNHNS and CDR2 is SASEGT. CDR3 region: CASSAMAGTSGRHEQFF. DNA for the CDR3: TGTGCCAGCAGTGCTATGGCCGGGACTAGCGGGAGACATGAGCAGTTCTTC.

The V call is TRBV7-6, the J call TRBJ2-5; D not certain. Germline V lookup: CDR1 SGHVS, CDR2 FNYEAQ. Trimming removed 1 base from V and 2 bases from J, with 8 bases in between. The CDR3 loop spans 14 amino acids. CDR3 sequence (DNA): TGTGCCAGCAGCTTAGGGAATCTGCAAGAGACCCAGTACTTC. Translating it yields CASSLGNLQETQYF. The entire variable domain, with the rest obtained from reference TRBV7-6 and TRBJ2-5, is as follows: GAGVSQSPRYKVTKRGQDVALRCDPISGHVSLYWYRQALGQGPEFLTYFNYEAQQDKSGLPNDRFSAERPEGSISTLTIQRTEQRDSAMYRCASSLGNLQETQYFGPGTRLLVL.

This clone was seen only once. The J gene is TRBJ1-2, the V gene TRBV19; D unclear. V dropped 3 bases and J dropped 7 bases, with 9 bases sitting between them. Germline V CDR1 and CDR2: LNHDA, SQIVND (reference sequence). The CDR3 length is 12 residues. The CDR3 coding sequence is TGTGCCAGTAGTATGGAGGGAGGTGGCTACACCTTC. This encodes CASSMEGGGYTF.